This TCR beta chain comes out of a study of CD8+ T cells in alopecia areata. Study-level background: Scoring of treated patients' severity used the percentage of affected scalp area.

This clone was counted between two and nine times. Its matching antigen is unknown. Deletions cut 0 bases from V and 10 bases from J, with 10 bases between. The CDR3 consists of 13 residues. Germline CDR1 and CDR2: SGDLS and YYNGEE. Findings and caveats of the study: Persistence in scalp and blood during tofacitinib was observed for many expanded lesional clones.

Specified treatment: oral pan-JAK inhibitor, 5-10 mg twice daily. Extracted RNA was reverse transcribed, and the resulting cDNA served as sequencing template. This table comes from immunoSEQ multiplex PCR, and its TCRdb copy is limited to in-frame clones, with some not included. The table lists 150,000 to 250,000 clones, roughly 64% of them singletons. Specimen: CD4+ T cells sorted from blood, collected at week 24, from a patient treated with tofacitinib. The chain links TRBV9 to TRBJ2-2; D might be TRBD2 (5 bases). The sequence derives from a human donor with alopecia areata. DNA of the CDR3: TGTGCCAGCAGCGTAGGGACTGCCGCGGAGCTGTTTTTT. As protein: CASSVGTAAELFF.